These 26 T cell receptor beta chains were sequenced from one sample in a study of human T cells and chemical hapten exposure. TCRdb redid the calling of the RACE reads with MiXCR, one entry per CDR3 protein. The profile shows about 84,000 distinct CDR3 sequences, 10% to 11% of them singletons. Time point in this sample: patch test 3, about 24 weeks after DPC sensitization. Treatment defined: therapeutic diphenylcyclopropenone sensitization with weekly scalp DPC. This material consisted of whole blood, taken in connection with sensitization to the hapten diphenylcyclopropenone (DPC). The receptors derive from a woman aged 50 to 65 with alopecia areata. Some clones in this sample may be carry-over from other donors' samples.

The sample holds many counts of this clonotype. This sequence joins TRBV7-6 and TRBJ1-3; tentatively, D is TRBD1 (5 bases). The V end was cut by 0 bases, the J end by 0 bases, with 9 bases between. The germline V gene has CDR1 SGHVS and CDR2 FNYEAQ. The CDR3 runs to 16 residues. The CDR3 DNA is TGTGCCAGCAGCTTAGCGGGGGGGGACTCTGGAAACACCATATATTTT. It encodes CASSLAGGDSGNTIYF.

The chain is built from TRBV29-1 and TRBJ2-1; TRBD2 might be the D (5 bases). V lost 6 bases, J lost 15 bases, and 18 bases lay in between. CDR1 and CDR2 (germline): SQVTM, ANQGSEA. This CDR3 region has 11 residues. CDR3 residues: CSVSETGYGFF. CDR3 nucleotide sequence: TGCAGCGTCTCAGAAACGGGGTACGGGTTCTTC.

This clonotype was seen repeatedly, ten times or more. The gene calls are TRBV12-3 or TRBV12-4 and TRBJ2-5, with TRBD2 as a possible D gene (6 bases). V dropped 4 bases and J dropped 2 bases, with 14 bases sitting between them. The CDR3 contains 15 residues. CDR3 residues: CASSSREPVQETQYF. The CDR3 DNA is TGTGCCAGCAGTTCCCGGGAGCCGGTACAAGAGACCCAGTACTTC.

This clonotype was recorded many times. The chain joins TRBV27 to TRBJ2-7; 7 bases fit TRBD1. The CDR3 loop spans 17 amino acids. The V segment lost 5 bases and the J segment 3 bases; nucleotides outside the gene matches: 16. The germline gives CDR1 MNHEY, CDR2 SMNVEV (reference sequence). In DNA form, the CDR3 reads TGTGCCAGCAGTATATACAGGGGCACAGGCTTTCTCTACGAGCAGTACTTC. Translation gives CASSIYRGTGFLYEQYF.

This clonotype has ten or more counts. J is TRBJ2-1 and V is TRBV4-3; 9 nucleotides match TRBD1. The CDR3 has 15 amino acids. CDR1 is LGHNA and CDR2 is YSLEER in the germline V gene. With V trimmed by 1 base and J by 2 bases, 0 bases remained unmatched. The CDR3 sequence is CASSQGQGAYNEQFF. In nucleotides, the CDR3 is TGCGCCAGCAGCCAAGGACAGGGGGCCTACAATGAGCAGTTCTTC.

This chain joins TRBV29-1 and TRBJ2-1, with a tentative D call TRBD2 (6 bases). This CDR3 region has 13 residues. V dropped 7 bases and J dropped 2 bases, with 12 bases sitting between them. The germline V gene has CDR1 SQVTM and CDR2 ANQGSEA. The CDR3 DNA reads TGCAGCGCGCTAGCGCCTACCTACAATGAGCAGTTCTTC. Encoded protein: CSALAPTYNEQFF.

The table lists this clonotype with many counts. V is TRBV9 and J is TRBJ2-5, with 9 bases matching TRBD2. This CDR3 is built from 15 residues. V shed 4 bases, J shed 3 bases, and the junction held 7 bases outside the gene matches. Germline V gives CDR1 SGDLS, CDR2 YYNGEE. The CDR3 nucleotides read TGTGCCAGCAGCCCTCGGACTAGCGAGGAAGAGACCCAGTACTTC. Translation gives CASSPRTSEEETQYF.

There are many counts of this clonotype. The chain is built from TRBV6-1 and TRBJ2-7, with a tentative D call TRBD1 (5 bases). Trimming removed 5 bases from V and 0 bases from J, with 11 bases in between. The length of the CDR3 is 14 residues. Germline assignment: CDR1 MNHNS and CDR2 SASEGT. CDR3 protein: CASSRGQNSYEQYF. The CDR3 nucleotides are TGTGCCAGCAGTCGCGGACAAAACTCCTACGAGCAGTACTTC.

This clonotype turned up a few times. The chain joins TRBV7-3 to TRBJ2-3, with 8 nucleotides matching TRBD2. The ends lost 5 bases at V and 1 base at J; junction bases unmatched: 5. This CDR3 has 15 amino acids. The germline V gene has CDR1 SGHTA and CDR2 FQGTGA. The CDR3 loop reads CASSQLRGGTDTQYF. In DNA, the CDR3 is TGTGCCAGCAGCCAGCTGCGGGGGGGCACAGATACGCAGTATTTT.

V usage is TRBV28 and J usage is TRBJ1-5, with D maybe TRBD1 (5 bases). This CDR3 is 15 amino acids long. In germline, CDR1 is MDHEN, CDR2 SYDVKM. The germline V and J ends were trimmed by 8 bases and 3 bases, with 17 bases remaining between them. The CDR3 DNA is TGTGCCAGCCTCCAATCCGGCAGGGTCAATCAGCCCCAGCATTTT. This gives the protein CASLQSGRVNQPQHF.

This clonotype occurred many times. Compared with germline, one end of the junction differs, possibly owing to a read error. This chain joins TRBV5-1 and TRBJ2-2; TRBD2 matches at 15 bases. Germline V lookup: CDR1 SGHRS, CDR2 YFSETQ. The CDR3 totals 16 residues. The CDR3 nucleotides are TGCGCCAGCGGACTAGCGGGAGGGCCTGCCACCGGGGAGCTTTTTTTT. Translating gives CASGLAGGPATGELFF.

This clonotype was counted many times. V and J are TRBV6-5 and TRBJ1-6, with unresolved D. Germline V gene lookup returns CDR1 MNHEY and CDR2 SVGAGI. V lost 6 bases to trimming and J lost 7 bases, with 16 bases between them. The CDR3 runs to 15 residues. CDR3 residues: CASRPMLGGNSPLHF. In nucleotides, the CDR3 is TGTGCCAGCAGGCCCATGCTAGGAGGCAATTCACCCCTCCACTTT.

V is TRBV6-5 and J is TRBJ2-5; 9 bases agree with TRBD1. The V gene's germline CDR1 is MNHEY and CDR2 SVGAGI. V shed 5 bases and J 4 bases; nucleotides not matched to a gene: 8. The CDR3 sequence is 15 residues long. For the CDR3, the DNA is TGTGCCAGCAGTAAATCGACAGGGGGGCGAGAGACCCAGTACTTC. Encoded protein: CASSKSTGGRETQYF.

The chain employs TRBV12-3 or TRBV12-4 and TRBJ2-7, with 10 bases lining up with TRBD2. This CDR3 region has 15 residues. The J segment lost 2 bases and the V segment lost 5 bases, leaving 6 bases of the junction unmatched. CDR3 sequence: CASSASGRDPYEQYF. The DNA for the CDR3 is TGTGCCAGCAGTGCCAGCGGGAGGGACCCCTACGAGCAGTACTTC.

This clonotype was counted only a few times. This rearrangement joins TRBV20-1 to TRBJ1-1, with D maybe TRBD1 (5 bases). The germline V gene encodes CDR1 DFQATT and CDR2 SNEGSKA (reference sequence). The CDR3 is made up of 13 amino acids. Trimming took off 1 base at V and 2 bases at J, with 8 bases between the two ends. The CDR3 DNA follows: TGCAGTGCTAGAGCCCAGGGAAACACTGAAGCTTTCTTT. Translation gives CSARAQGNTEAFF.

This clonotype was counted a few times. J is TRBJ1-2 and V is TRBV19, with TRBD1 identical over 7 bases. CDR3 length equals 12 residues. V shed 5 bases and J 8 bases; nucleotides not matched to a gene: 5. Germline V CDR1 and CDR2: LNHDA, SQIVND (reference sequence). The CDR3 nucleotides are TGTGCCAGTAGTGCCCGACAGGGCGGCTACACCTTC. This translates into CASSARQGGYTF.

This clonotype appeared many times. Written as DNA, the CDR3 is TGTGCCAGCAGCTATATCCCCGGGACCGGAGGCCAGCCCCAGCATTTT. It is translated as CASSYIPGTGGQPQHF. The chain employs TRBV7-8 and TRBJ1-5, with D tentatively TRBD1 (5 bases). Germline V CDR1 and CDR2: SGHVS, FQNEAQ. The CDR3 runs to 16 residues. V was cut by 4 bases and J by 7 bases, with 20 bases left in between.

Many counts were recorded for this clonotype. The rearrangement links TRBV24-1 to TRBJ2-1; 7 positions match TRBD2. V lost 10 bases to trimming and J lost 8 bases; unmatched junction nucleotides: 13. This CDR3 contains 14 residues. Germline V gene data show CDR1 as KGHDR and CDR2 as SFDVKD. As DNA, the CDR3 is TGTGCCACTCAAAAGAAGGGGAGGGTCGATGAGCAGTTCTTC. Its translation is CATQKKGRVDEQFF.

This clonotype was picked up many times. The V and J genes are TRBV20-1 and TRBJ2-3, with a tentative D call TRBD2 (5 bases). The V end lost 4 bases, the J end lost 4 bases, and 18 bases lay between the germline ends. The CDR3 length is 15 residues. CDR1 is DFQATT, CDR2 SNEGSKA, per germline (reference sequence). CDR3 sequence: CSAKHLAIDADTQYF. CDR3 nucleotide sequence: TGCAGTGCTAAGCACCTAGCCATTGACGCAGATACGCAGTATTTT.

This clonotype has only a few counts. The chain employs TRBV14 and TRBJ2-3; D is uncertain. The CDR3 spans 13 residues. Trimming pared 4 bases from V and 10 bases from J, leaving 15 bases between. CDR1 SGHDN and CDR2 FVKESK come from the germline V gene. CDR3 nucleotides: TGTGCCAGCAGCCGAGACACCCGGAAAGCGCAGTATTTT. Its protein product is CASSRDTRKAQYF.

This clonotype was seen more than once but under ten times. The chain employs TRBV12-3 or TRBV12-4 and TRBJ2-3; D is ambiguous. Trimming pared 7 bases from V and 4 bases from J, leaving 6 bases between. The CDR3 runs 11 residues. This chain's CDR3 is CASTRADTQYF. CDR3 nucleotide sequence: TGTGCCAGCACCCGGGCAGATACGCAGTATTTT.

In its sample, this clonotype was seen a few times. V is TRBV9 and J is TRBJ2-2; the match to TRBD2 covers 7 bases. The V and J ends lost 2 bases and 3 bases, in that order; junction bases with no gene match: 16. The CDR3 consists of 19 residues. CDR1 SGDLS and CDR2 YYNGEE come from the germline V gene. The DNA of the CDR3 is TGTGCCAGCAGCGTCACCTCATGGGAGGCTAGCGGCTACACCGGGGAGCTGTTTTTT. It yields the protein CASSVTSWEASGYTGELFF.

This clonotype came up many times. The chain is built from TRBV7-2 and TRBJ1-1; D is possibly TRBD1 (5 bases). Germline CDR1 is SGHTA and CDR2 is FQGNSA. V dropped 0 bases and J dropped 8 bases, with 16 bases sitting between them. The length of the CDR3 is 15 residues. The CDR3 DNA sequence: TGTGCCAGCAGCTTAGCTGTCCTCCGAGGGGCGGAAGCTTTCTTT. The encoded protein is CASSLAVLRGAEAFF.

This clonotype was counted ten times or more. The CDR3 nucleotides read TGTGCCAGCAGTTACTTAAAGGACACCGGGGAGCTGTTTTTT. This codes for CASSYLKDTGELFF. This rearrangement joins TRBV6-2 or TRBV6-3 to TRBJ2-2; no reliable D call. The V gene lost 1 base and the J gene lost 3 bases, with 6 bases spanning the gap. Germline CDR1 is MNHEY and CDR2 is SVGEGT. The CDR3 consists of 14 residues.

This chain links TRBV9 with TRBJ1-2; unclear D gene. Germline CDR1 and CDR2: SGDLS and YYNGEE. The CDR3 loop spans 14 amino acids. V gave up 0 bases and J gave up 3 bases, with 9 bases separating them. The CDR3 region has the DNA TGTGCCAGCAGCGTAGAGATGGCCGACTATGGCTACACCTTC. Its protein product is CASSVEMADYGYTF.

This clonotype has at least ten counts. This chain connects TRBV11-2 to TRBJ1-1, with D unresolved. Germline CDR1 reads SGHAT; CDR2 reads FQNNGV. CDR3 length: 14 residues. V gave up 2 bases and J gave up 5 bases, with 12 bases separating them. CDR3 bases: TGTGCCAGCAGCTTAACCTTCTTAGGGACTGAAGCTTTCTTT. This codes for CASSLTFLGTEAFF.